This T cell receptor beta chain was captured in a study of blood T cells in healthy people across ages. Overall study results and limits: Fewer expanded clones and more diversity marked long-lived versus aged donors. The unknown donor CMV status may have confounded expanded clonotype changes.

CDR3 length equals 17 residues. The ends lost 5 bases at V and 4 bases at J; junction bases unmatched: 13. On this clonotype: The target antigen is unknown.

A sample-barcoded 5' primer and a J-beta primer mix were used in a second PCR of about 7 to 12 cycles. MiXCR, run by TCRdb on the 5' RACE reads, gives a single entry per CDR3 protein. The data show 1.5 million or so distinct CDR3 sequences, with about 40% seen just once and approximately 7.9% held by the top ten. Sequencing input: blood. This chain connects TRBV12-3 or TRBV12-4 to TRBJ1-5; the match to TRBD1 covers 8 bases. The TCR was taken from a woman aged 18 to 35 in good health. The CDR3 sequence is CASSPGTGSGVNQPQHF. The CDR3 region has the DNA TGTGCCAGCAGTCCAGGGACAGGTTCGGGGGTAAATCAGCCCCAGCATTTT.